One and the same sample provided the 5 T cell receptor beta chains below, sequenced in a study of T cell repertoires and HLA-DP antigens. TCRdb's copy holds only in-frame clones and misses some; the assay was immunoSEQ multiplex PCR. The data hold some 110,000 clones, with around 92% observed a single time. No antigen has been identified for these receptors. The specimen was CD4+ T cells from PBMCs. The origin of the receptors is a woman aged 18-29 years in good health and CMV-seronegative.

V usage is TRBV18 and J usage is TRBJ1-5, with D possibly matching TRBD1 (5 bases). CDR3 length equals 15 residues. CDR1 and CDR2 from the germline V gene are KGHSH and LQKENI. The germline V and J ends were trimmed by 5 bases and 1 base, with 12 bases remaining between them. CDR3 DNA: TGTGCCAGCTCATGGGACGGCGGCAGCAATCAGCCCCAGCATTTT. It is translated as CASSWDGGSNQPQHF. Full variable domain (remainder filled in from reference TRBV18 and TRBJ1-5): NAGVMQNPRHLVRRRGQEARLRCSPMKGHSHVYWYRQLPEEGLKFMVYLQKENIIDESGMPKERFSAEFPKEGPSILRIQQVVRGDSAAYFCASSWDGGSNQPQHFGDGTRLSIL.

V and J are TRBV5-5 and TRBJ2-4; TRBD2 aligns across 8 bases. The V segment lost 0 bases and the J segment 1 base; nucleotides outside the gene matches: 6. The CDR3 spans 17 residues. CDR1 and CDR2 (germline): SGHKS, YYEKEE (reference sequence). The CDR3 nucleotides are TGTGCCAGCAGCTTGGGGGATAGCGGGAAGGCCAAAAACATTCAGTACTTC. Its protein is CASSLGDSGKAKNIQYF.

The chain has TRBV7-6 and TRBJ1-3, with TRBD1 identical over 8 bases. This CDR3 region has 13 residues. The germline gives CDR1 SGHVS, CDR2 FNYEAQ. The V segment lost 5 bases and the J segment 6 bases; nucleotides outside the gene matches: 3. The CDR3 loop is CASSPDRENTIYF. The CDR3, as DNA: TGTGCCAGCAGCCCGGACAGGGAAAACACCATATATTTT.

The chain employs TRBV7-2 and TRBJ2-3, with TRBD2 as a possible D gene (6 bases). Germline V lookup: CDR1 SGHTA, CDR2 FQGNSA. Trimming removed 2 bases from V and 4 bases from J, with 13 bases in between. This CDR3 comprises 15 residues. This CDR3 reads CASSLSLEGPDTQYF. As DNA, the CDR3 is TGTGCCAGCAGCTTATCTTTGGAGGGGCCAGATACGCAGTATTTT.

This clone was seen only once. Here the CDR3 reads CASSGRPGQANEKLFF. CDR3 DNA: TGTGCCAGCAGTGGGCGCCCGGGACAGGCTAATGAAAAACTGTTTTTT. V gene TRBV2 combines with J gene TRBJ1-4, with 8 bases fitting TRBD1. Germline CDR1 reads SNHLY; CDR2 reads FYNNEI. This CDR3 has 16 amino acids. J gave up 3 bases and V 4 bases, and 7 bases lay outside the gene matches.